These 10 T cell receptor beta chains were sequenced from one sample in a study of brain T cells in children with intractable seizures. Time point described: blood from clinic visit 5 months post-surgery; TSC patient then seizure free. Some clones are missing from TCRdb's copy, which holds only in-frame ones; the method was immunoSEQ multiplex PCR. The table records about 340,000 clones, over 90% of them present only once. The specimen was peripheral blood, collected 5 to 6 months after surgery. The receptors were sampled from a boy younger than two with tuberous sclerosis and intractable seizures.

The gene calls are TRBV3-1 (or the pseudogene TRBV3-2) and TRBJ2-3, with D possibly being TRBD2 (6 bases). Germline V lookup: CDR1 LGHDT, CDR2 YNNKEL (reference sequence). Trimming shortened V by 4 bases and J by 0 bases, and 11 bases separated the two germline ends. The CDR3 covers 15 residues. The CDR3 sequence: CASSRLVSSTDTQYF. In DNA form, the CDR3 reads TGTGCCAGCAGCCGACTAGTCTCTAGCACAGATACGCAGTATTTT.

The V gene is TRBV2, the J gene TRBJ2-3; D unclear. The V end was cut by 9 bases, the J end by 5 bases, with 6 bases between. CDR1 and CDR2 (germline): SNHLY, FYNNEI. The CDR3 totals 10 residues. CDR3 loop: CASLEDTQYF. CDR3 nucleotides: TGTGCCAGTTTGGAAGATACGCAGTATTTT.

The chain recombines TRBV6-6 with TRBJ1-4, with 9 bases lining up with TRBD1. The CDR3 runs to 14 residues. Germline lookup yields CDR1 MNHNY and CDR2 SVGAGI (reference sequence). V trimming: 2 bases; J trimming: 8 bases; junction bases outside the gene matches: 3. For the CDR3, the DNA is TGTGCCAGCAGTTACGGGACAGGGAGGGAAAAACTGTTTTTT. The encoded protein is CASSYGTGREKLFF.

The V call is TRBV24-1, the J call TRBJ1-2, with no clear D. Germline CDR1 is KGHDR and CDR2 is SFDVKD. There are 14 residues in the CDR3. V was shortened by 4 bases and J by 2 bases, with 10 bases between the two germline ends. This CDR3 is CATSEADTNYGYTF. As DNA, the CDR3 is TGTGCCACCAGTGAAGCCGACACGAACTATGGCTACACCTTC.

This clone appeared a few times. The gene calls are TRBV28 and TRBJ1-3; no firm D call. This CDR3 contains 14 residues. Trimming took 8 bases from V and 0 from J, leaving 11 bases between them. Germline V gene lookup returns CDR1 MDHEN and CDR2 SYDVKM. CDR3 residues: CASLDLSSGNTIYF. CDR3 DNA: TGTGCCAGCTTGGACCTCTCCTCTGGAAACACCATATATTTT.

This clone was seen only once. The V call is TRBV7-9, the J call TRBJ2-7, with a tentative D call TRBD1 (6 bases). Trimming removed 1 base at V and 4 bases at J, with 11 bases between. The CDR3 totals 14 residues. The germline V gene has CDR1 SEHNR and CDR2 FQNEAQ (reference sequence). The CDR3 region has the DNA TGTGCCAGCAGCTTAGTTCCAGGGGTATACGAGCAGTACTTC. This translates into CASSLVPGVYEQYF.

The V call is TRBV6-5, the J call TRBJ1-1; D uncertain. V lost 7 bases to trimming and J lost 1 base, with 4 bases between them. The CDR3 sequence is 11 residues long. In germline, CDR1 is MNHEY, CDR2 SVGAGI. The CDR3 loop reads CASKANTEAFF. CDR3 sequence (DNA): TGTGCCAGCAAGGCGAACACTGAAGCTTTCTTT.

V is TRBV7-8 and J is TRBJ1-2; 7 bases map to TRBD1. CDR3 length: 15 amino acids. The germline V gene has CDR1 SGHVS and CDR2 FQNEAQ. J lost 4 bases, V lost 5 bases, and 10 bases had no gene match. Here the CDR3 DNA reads TGTGCCAGCAGCGACCGGACAGGACCCTTCTATGGCTACACCTTC. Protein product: CASSDRTGPFYGYTF.

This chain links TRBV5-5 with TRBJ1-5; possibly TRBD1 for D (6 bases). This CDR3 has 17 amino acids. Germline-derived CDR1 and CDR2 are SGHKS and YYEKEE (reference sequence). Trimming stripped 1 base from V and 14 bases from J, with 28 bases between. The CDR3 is CASSLLGARASGTREHF. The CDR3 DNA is TGTGCCAGCAGCTTGTTGGGGGCGCGGGCTTCTGGGACGCGGGAGCATTTT.

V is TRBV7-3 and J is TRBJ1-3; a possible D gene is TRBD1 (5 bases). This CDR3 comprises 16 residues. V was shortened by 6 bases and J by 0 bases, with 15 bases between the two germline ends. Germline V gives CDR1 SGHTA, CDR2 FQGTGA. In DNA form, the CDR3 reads TGTGCCAGCAGAATAGAGGGGTACCCCTCTGGAAACACCATATATTTT. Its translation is CASRIEGYPSGNTIYF.